The T cell receptor beta chain under discussion was sequenced for a study of blood T cell repertoires in COVID-19. Study at large: PBMCs, B-cell-depleted T cells, or T cells were the source of the cDNA or gDNA that made up the material.

V was pared by 6 bases and J by 1 base, with 16 bases of the junction left unmatched. The CDR3 extends over 17 amino acids. Germline loops: CDR1 GTSNPN, CDR2 SVGIG (reference sequence). TCRdb's copy holds only in-frame clones and misses some; the assay was immunoSEQ multiplex PCR. The repertoire holds approximately 100,000 clones, with roughly 86% as singletons. The sample was peripheral blood. The receptor's source is a woman younger than 45 with acute or convalescent COVID-19. The rearrangement links TRBV30 to TRBJ1-1; 8 bases are shared with TRBD1. Written as DNA, the CDR3 is TGTGCCTGTTTGATGGGCCAGGGGGCGGCACGGAACACTGAAGCTTTCTTT. Translation: CACLMGQGAARNTEAFF.